The T cell receptor beta chain under discussion was sequenced for a study of blood T cell repertoires in COVID-19. Study-level background: Donors in the United States, Italy and Spain gave samples during acute or convalescent COVID-19. T cells, B-cell-depleted T cells, or PBMCs provided the cDNA or gDNA that served as material.

This CDR3 comprises 15 residues. Germline lookup yields CDR1 ENHRY and CDR2 SYGVKD. With 3 bases clipped from V and 5 bases from J, the junction kept 9 bases outside the gene matches. The table came from immunoSEQ multiplex PCR; TCRdb's copy has only in-frame clones and leaves some out. Of tens of thousands of clones in the sample, roughly 80% were seen once. This TCR was sampled from a man in his 70s with acute or convalescent COVID-19. This chain uses TRBV10-3 with TRBJ1-2; 7 bases line up with TRBD1. What was sequenced was peripheral blood. DNA for the CDR3: TGTGCCATCAGTGAAGGACCGGGACAGAGTTATGGCTACACCTTC. It is translated as CAISEGPGQSYGYTF.